This TCR beta chain was retrieved from a study of blood T cell repertoires in COVID-19. CDR3 length: 16 residues. Trimming removed 3 bases from V and 0 bases from J, with 16 bases in between. The germline gives CDR1 SGHRS, CDR2 YFSETQ. Per the study methods: Nucleated cell counts were estimated from reference gene primer amplification. The data were produced by immunoSEQ multiplex PCR, yet TCRdb's version contains in-frame clones alone and is incomplete. V, J and clone size are those of that table, while D and trimming were read from the DNA. The sample lists about 150,000 clones, 84% occurring once. Material for sequencing was peripheral blood. The chain has TRBV5-1 and TRBJ2-7; a possible D gene is TRBD2 (6 bases). The origin of this receptor is a human donor in a cohort sampled during active COVID-19. The CDR3 region has the DNA TGCGCCAGCAGCTCCGGCTCGGGACTCCGCTCCTACGAGCAGTACTTC. Encoded protein: CASSSGSGLRSYEQYF.